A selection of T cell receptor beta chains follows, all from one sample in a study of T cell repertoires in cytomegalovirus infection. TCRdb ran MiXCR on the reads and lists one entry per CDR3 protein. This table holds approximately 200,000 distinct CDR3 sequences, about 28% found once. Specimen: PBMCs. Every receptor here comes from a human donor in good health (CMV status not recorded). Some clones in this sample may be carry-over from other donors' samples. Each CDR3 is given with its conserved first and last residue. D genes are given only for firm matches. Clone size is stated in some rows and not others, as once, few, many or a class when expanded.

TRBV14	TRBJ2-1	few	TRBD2	TGTGCCAGCAGCCACCAACTAGCGGGGGGGTACAATGAGCAGTTCTTC	CASSHQLAGGYNEQFF
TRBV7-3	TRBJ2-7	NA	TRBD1	TGTGCCAGCAGCCAAACAGGGGGCCTCGCCTACGAGCAGTACTTC	CASSQTGGLAYEQYF
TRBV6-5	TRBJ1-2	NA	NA	TGTGCCAGCAGTTCCTCAGGACAGCCACCAATTTATGGCTACACCTTC	CASSSSGQPPIYGYTF
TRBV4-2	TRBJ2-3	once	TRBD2	TGTGCCAGCAGCCACACCGGGACTAGCGGGGGGCCCACAGATACGCAGTATTTT	CASSHTGTSGGPTDTQYF
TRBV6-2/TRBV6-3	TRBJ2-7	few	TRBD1	TGTGCCAGCAGTTCCACATACAGGGGTCGGAGCTCCTACGAGCAGTACTTC	CASSSTYRGRSSYEQYF
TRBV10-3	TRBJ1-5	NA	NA	TGTGCCATCAGTGGAGAGGCTGTGGGCAATCAGCCCCAGCATTTT	CAISGEAVGNQPQHF
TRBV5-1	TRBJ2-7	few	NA	TGCGCCAGCAAGGAAGGACAGACTGCCTACGAGCAGTACTTC	CASKEGQTAYEQYF
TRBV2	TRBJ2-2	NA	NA	TGTGCCAGCAGTGATGTCCGCGGGGAGCTGTTTTTT	CASSDVRGELFF
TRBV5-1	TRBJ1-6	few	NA	TGCGCCAGCAGCTTGGAGGGTAGGGATAATTCACCCCTCCACTTT	CASSLEGRDNSPLHF
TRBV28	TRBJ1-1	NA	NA	TGTGCCAGCAACCCACCGGAGGGGACACTGAACACTGAAGCTTTCTTT	CASNPPEGTLNTEAFF
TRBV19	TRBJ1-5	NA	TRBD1	TGTGCCAGTACCGGGACAGGGGGGTTTCAGCCCCAGCATTTT	CASTGTGGFQPQHF
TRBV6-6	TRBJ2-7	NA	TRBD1	TGTGCCAGCAGCCGTCCGGGACAGGGCTACGAGCAGTACTTC	CASSRPGQGYEQYF
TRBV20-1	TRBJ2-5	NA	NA	TGCAGTGCTCCGAGGGGGGAAACGGAGACCCAGTACTTC	CSAPRGETETQYF
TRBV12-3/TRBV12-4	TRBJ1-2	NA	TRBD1	TGTGCCAGCAGATTGGGACAGCGGGCTGGCTACACCTTC	CASRLGQRAGYTF
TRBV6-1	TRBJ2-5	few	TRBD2	TGTGCCAGCAGTCCCGGTGGCGGGGGGCCGAGAGAGACCCAGTACTTC	CASSPGGGGPRETQYF
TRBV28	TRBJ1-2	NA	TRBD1	TGTGCCAGCGGATGGACAGGGTACTATGGCTACACCTTC	CASGWTGYYGYTF
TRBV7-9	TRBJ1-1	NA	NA	TGTGCCAGCGTGCCCCCACAGGGAAAGGCGAGGCCGAACACTGAAGCTTTCTTT	CASVPPQGKARPNTEAFF
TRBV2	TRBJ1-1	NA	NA	TGTGCCAGCAGAACGGCCCGGGACACTGAAGCTTTCTTT	CASRTARDTEAFF
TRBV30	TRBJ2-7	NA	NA	TGTGCCTGGAGTGTACGGGACGTTCGTCTCGAGCAGTACTTC	CAWSVRDVRLEQYF
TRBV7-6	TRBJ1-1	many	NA	TGTGCCAGCAGCGCCCGACGGGTGAACACTGAAGCTTTCTTT	CASSARRVNTEAFF
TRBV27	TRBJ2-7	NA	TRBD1	TGTGCCAGCAGTCCACAGGGGCTCTACGAGCAGTACTTC	CASSPQGLYEQYF
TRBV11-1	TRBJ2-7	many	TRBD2	TGTGCCAGCAGCTTACAACTAGGGGAGGGGGAGCAGTACTTC	CASSLQLGEGEQYF
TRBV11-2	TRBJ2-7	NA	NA	TGTGCCAGCAGCTTAGATGGAGGGTTTGCCTACGAGCAGTACTTC	CASSLDGGFAYEQYF
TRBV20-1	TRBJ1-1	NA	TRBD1	TGCAGTGCGGATACAGGGGGGAACACTGAAGCTTTCTTT	CSADTGGNTEAFF
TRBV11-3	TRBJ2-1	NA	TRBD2	TGTGCCAGCAGCCCCGGGGGGGGCAATGAGCAGTTCTTC	CASSPGGGNEQFF
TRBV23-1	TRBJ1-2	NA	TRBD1	TGCGCCAGCCCAACAGGGGGCCGCGCATCTAACTATGGCTACACCTTC	CASPTGGRASNYGYTF
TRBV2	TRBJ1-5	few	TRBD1	TGTGCCAGCAGTCCCGACAGGGATCAGCCCCAGCATTTT	CASSPDRDQPQHF
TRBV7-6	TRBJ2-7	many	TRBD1	TGTGCCAGCAGCTTAGAACTCGGCAGGGGGTGGGCGCAGTACTTC	CASSLELGRGWAQYF
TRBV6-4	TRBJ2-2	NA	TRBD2	TGTGCCAGCAGTGTATTTAGCGGGACCACCGGGGAGCTGTTTTTT	CASSVFSGTTGELFF
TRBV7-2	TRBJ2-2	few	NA	TGTGCCAGCAGCTTAGAGGGCACCACAAACACCGGGGAGCTGTTTTTT	CASSLEGTTNTGELFF
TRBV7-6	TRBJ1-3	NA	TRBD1	TGTGCCCCCGGAGAAGCGGACAGGGACGGAAACACCATATATTTT	CAPGEADRDGNTIYF
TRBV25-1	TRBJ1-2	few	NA	TGTGCCAGCAGTGGGGAGGGGGAAGATGGCTACACCTTC	CASSGEGEDGYTF
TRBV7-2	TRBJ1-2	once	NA	TGTGCCAGCAGCTCGTTGACCTCGAAGGGTGGCTACACCTTC	CASSSLTSKGGYTF
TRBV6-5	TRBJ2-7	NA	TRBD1	TGTGCCAGCAGTTCGACAGGGAGTTCCTACGAGCAGTACTTC	CASSSTGSSYEQYF
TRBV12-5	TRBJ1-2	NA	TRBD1	TGTGCTAGTGGTTCGGACAGGATCTATGGCTACACCTTC	CASGSDRIYGYTF
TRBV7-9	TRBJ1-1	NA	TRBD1	TGTGCCAGCAGCTCCTACAGGGGTCGGAACACTGAAGCTTTCTTT	CASSSYRGRNTEAFF
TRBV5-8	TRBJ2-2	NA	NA	TGTGCCAGCAGCTTCGTAGCCCGGGGAGGATCGAACACCGGGGAGCTGTTTTTT	CASSFVARGGSNTGELFF
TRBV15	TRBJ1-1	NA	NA	TGTGCCACCAGCAGAGACGCGAGAGCCGTGAACACTGAAGCTTTCTTT	CATSRDARAVNTEAFF
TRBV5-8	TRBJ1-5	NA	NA	TGTGCCAGCAGCTTTGAGCGGCTTACTAGCAATCAGCCCCAGCATTTT	CASSFERLTSNQPQHF
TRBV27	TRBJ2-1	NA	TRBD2	TGTGCCAGCAGCGCCCCGACTAGCGGGGGGGCCAATGAGCAGTTCTTC	CASSAPTSGGANEQFF
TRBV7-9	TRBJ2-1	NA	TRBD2	TGTGCCAGCAGCCTCCGACTAGCGGGGGCATACAATGAGCAGTTCTTC	CASSLRLAGAYNEQFF
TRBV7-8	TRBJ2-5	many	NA	TGTGCCAGCAGCTTAGTTGGGCCGACGGAGACCCAGTACTTC	CASSLVGPTETQYF
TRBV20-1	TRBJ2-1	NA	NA	TGCAGTGCTAGAGGGAGCGGTTGGCAGTTCTTC	CSARGSGWQFF
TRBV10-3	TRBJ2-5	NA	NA	TGTGCCATCAGTGGAGAGGGGGAGACCCAGTACTTC	CAISGEGETQYF
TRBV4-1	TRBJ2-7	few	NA	TGCGCCAGCAGCCAAGCCTTCCCAGGGGCGACCTACGAGCAGTACTTC	CASSQAFPGATYEQYF
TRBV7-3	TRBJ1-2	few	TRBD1	TGTGCCAGCAGCCCCACGGACAGGGAGGACTATGGCTACACCTTC	CASSPTDREDYGYTF
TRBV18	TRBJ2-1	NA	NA	TGTGCCAGCTCACCACTAAGCGGCTATGAGCAGTTCTTC	CASSPLSGYEQFF
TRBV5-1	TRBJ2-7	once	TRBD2	TGCGCCAGCAGCGCGGCGGGAGTTGCCTACGAGCAGTACTTC	CASSAAGVAYEQYF
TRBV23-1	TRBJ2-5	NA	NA	TGCGCCAGCAGTCAATCTGGTGGCTGTCAAGAGACCCAGTACTTC	CASSQSGGCQETQYF
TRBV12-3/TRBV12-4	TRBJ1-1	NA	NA	TGTGCCAGCAGCTTTTGGGGGGCGGTAGCTTTCTTT	CASSFWGAVAFF
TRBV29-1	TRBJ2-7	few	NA	TGCAGCGTTGAAGAGGACAGTTCCTACGAGCAGTACTTC	CSVEEDSSYEQYF
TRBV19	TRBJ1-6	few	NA	TGTGCCAGCAACCCCGTAGAAGGGGAATCACCCCTCCACTTT	CASNPVEGESPLHF
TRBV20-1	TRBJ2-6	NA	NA	TGCAGTGCTAGGATTCGGTCCTTGGAGGCCAACGTCCTGACTTTC	CSARIRSLEANVLTF
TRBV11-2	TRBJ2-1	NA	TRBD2	TGTGCCAGCAGCCGAGAAGCGGGGGGCCTATACAATGAGCAGTTCTTC	CASSREAGGLYNEQFF
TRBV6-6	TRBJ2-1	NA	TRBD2	TGTGCCAGCAGGAGGGAAATTGGGAGGGGAGGAAATGAGCAGTTCTTC	CASRREIGRGGNEQFF